Presented here are 29 T cell receptor beta chains from one specimen sequenced in a study of T-cell memory formation after mild COVID-19. One entry per CDR3 protein results from TCRdb running MiXCR on the 5' RACE reads. The data contain about 430,000 distinct CDR3 sequences, around 24% of them singletons. The material sequenced was PBMCs or a T cell subset sorted from them (not recorded which). The receptors were gathered from an adult woman who had mild COVID-19 (a few samples of this study predate the infection). Cell type and time point are not known.

This clonotype has more than one count but fewer than ten. The chain links TRBV2 to TRBJ2-3; maybe TRBD2 (7 bases). CDR1 SNHLY and CDR2 FYNNEI come from the germline V gene. The CDR3 totals 15 residues. Trimming shortened V by 4 bases and J by 2 bases, and 13 bases separated the two germline ends. CDR3 loop: CASSVQRGHTDTQYF. CDR3 sequence (DNA): TGTGCCAGCAGTGTTCAGCGGGGACACACAGATACGCAGTATTTT.

V usage is TRBV27 and J usage is TRBJ2-3; D may match TRBD1 or TRBD2 (5 bases each). CDR1 MNHEY and CDR2 SMNVEV come from the germline V gene (reference sequence). The V end lost 8 bases, the J end lost 5 bases, and 14 bases lay between the germline ends. The CDR3 runs 13 residues. The CDR3 loop is CASGPGPRDTQYF. In DNA, the CDR3 is TGTGCCAGCGGGCCGGGACCGAGAGATACGCAGTATTTT.

The genes are TRBV24-1 and TRBJ2-5; 7 bases fit TRBD2. The CDR3 has 14 amino acids. Germline V gene lookup returns CDR1 KGHDR and CDR2 SFDVKD. J gave up 7 bases and V 3 bases, and 7 bases lay outside the gene matches. CDR3 sequence (DNA): TGTGCCACCAGTGATATCGGGGGGTCAGGGACCCAGTACTTC. Translation gives CATSDIGGSGTQYF.

This clonotype appeared a few times. The genes are TRBV29-1 and TRBJ2-7, with D tentatively TRBD1 or TRBD2 (5 bases each). Trimming took 6 bases from V and 2 from J, leaving 8 bases between them. The CDR3 spans 11 residues. Germline lookup yields CDR1 SQVTM and CDR2 ANQGSEA. Here the CDR3 reads CSVGRTYEQYF. The CDR3 bases are TGCAGCGTGGGACGAACCTACGAGCAGTACTTC.

This rearrangement joins TRBV6-2 or TRBV6-3 to TRBJ2-3; TRBD1 might be the D (6 bases). The CDR3 runs 14 residues. Trimming removed 4 bases from V and 3 bases from J, with 11 bases in between. CDR1 and CDR2 from the germline V gene are MNHEY and SVGEGT. The CDR3 nucleotides read TGTGCCAGCAGTTCATCGGGACATACAGATACGCAGTATTTT. Translating it yields CASSSSGHTDTQYF.

The V gene is TRBV19, the J gene TRBJ1-1; a possible D gene is TRBD1 (6 bases). Germline V gene sequence: CDR1 LNHDA, CDR2 SQIVND (reference sequence). This CDR3 spans 14 amino acids. V lost 2 bases and J 5 bases, leaving 12 bases between the germline ends. CDR3 nucleotide sequence: TGTGCCAGTAGTATACAGGGGAGAATAACTGAAGCTTTCTTT. Residues: CASSIQGRITEAFF.

This clonotype was counted a single time. The gene calls are TRBV29-1 and TRBJ1-1; 7 positions agree with TRBD1. V was pared by 7 bases and J by 4 bases, with 9 bases of the junction left unmatched. Germline CDR1 SQVTM, CDR2 ANQGSEA. The CDR3 covers 13 residues. The CDR3 DNA is TGCAGCGCATCGACAGGGTCGAGCACTGAAGCTTTCTTT. This codes for CSASTGSSTEAFF.

The chain uses TRBV2 and TRBJ2-2, with D tentatively TRBD2 (6 bases). The CDR3 totals 16 residues. Trimming took off 8 bases at V and 2 bases at J, with 18 bases between the two ends. Germline V CDR1 and CDR2: SNHLY, FYNNEI. CDR3 protein: CASLKGVAANTGELFF. In DNA, the CDR3 is TGTGCCAGCCTGAAAGGTGTAGCGGCCAACACCGGGGAGCTGTTTTTT.

The rearrangement links TRBV21-1 to TRBJ2-7; the tabulated D call, TRBD1, remains unverified against the DNA. TRBV21-1 is a listed pseudogene. CDR3 length: 16 amino acids. The CDR3 nucleotides read TGTGCCAGCAGCAAAAAAATGGGACAGATTACCTACGAGCAGTACTTC. It codes for CASSKKMGQITYEQYF.

A few counts support this clonotype. This chain connects TRBV7-8 to TRBJ2-6; D uncertain. Germline CDR1 and CDR2: SGHVS and FQNEAQ. Deletions cut 5 bases from V and 1 base from J, with 9 bases between. The CDR3 totals 15 residues. CDR3 bases: TGTGCCAGCAGCCCGTGGATATCTGGGGCCAACGTCCTGACTTTC. Amino acid sequence: CASSPWISGANVLTF.

This clonotype was recorded a few times. The chain couples TRBV11-2 to TRBJ2-6; the match to TRBD1 covers 9 bases. Germline assignment: CDR1 SGHAT and CDR2 FQNNGV. The CDR3 length is 17 residues. Trimming removed 3 bases from V and 0 bases from J; junction bases left unmatched: 3. The CDR3 sequence is CASSFTGGISGANVLTF. As DNA, the CDR3 is TGTGCCAGCAGCTTCACAGGGGGCATCTCTGGGGCCAACGTCCTGACTTTC.

The chain couples TRBV4-3 to TRBJ2-5; perhaps TRBD1 as D (6 bases). CDR3 length: 13 amino acids. Germline V gives CDR1 LGHNA, CDR2 YSLEER. With 3 bases removed from V and 1 base from J, the gap between germline ends came to 6 bases. The CDR3 DNA reads TGCGCCAGCAGCCAGGACAGCCAAGAGACCCAGTACTTC. Its protein is CASSQDSQETQYF.

This clonotype occurred a few times. CDR3 protein: CASSIDPPGQRLSGANVLTF. Written as DNA, the CDR3 is TGTGCCAGTAGTATAGACCCTCCTGGACAGAGGCTCTCTGGGGCCAACGTCCTGACTTTC. V usage is TRBV19 and J usage is TRBJ2-6; weak D call: TRBD1 (6 bases). V gave up 0 bases and J gave up 0 bases, with 18 bases separating them. The CDR3 sequence is 20 residues long. Germline V CDR1 and CDR2: LNHDA, SQIVND (reference sequence).

Here the CDR3 reads CASLDGGGQETQYF. The CDR3 bases are TGTGCCAGCCTTGATGGCGGGGGCCAAGAGACCCAGTACTTC. V and J are TRBV12-3 or TRBV12-4 and TRBJ2-5; 7 nucleotides line up with TRBD2. V lost 8 bases and J lost 1; bases outside the gene matches: 7. The CDR3 sequence is 14 residues long.

This clonotype was counted only a few times. The V and J genes are TRBV3-1 and TRBJ2-5; tentative D call: TRBD1 (6 bases). The ends were cut back, 4 bases at V and 1 base at J, with 10 bases in the middle. Germline values: CDR1 LGHDT, CDR2 YNNKEL (reference sequence). The CDR3 runs 14 residues. The CDR3 nucleotides read TGTGCCAGCAGCCGACAGGCCTCCCAAGAGACCCAGTACTTC. Protein sequence: CASSRQASQETQYF.

This clonotype came up a few times. This CDR3 is CASSPPGGSDTQYF. The CDR3 nucleotides read TGCGCCAGCAGCCCTCCGGGCGGGTCAGATACGCAGTATTTT. The chain links TRBV4-3 to TRBJ2-3; D possibly corresponds to TRBD2 (5 bases). V lost 4 bases and J 4 bases, leaving 12 bases between the germline ends. There are 14 residues in the CDR3. Germline values: CDR1 LGHNA, CDR2 YSLEER.

This sequence joins TRBV20-1 and TRBJ1-2; no definite D call. Germline CDR1 DFQATT, CDR2 SNEGSKA (reference sequence). Between the trimmed V and J ends, which lost 0 bases and 0 bases, there was a span of 8 bases. CDR3 size: 14 residues. This CDR3 reads CSARDEKSNYGYTF. CDR3 DNA sequence: TGCAGTGCTAGAGATGAAAAATCTAACTATGGCTACACCTTC.

This rearrangement joins TRBV5-1 to TRBJ2-5, with 9 bases that match TRBD1. The V gene's germline CDR1 is SGHRS and CDR2 YFSETQ. V was pared by 7 bases and J by 2 bases, with 9 bases of the junction left unmatched. This CDR3 has 15 amino acids. In DNA form, the CDR3 reads TGCGCCAGCGTCCCGGGACAGGGAACGCAAGAGACCCAGTACTTC. Translation: CASVPGQGTQETQYF.

This clonotype was detected a few times. The chain is built from TRBV7-2 and TRBJ2-5, with TRBD1 identical over 7 bases. Losses at the gene ends were 5 bases for V and 1 base for J; bases not matched to a gene: 7. Germline V CDR1 and CDR2: SGHTA, FQGNSA. This CDR3 is built from 15 residues. The chain's CDR3 is CASSRTGTLQETQYF. CDR3 nucleotides: TGTGCCAGCAGCCGGACAGGTACTCTCCAAGAGACCCAGTACTTC.

The J gene is TRBJ1-3, the V gene TRBV7-6, with D uncertain. This CDR3 spans 13 amino acids. The V end lost 0 bases, the J end lost 4 bases, and 4 bases lay between the germline ends. Germline V gene lookup returns CDR1 SGHVS and CDR2 FNYEAQ. The CDR3 DNA reads as TGTGCCAGCAGCTTAGCCAACGGAAACACCATATATTTT. Encoded protein: CASSLANGNTIYF.

This clonotype was recorded a few times. The chain has TRBV7-2 and TRBJ2-3, with 10 bases matching TRBD2. Germline V gene data show CDR1 as SGHTA and CDR2 as FQGNSA. Trimming cost V 4 bases and J 9 bases; bases outside gene matches: 10. The CDR3 spans 15 residues. The CDR3 protein is CASSSTRTSGDTQYF. CDR3 coding DNA: TGTGCCAGCAGCTCTACACGGACTAGCGGCGACACGCAGTATTTT.

The chain recombines TRBV7-3 with TRBJ2-3, with a possible D match to TRBD2 (5 bases). The germline CDR1 and CDR2 sequences are SGHTA and FQGTGA. The V end was cut by 1 base, the J end by 11 bases, with 22 bases between. CDR3 length: 16 amino acids. In DNA form, the CDR3 reads TGTGCCAGCAGCTTAAGTGCCTTACAGAGCCGCGGAGGGCAGTATTTT. It is translated as CASSLSALQSRGGQYF.

The gene calls are TRBV19 and TRBJ2-3; TRBD2 is a possible D gene (6 bases). There are 15 residues in the CDR3. Trimming pared 5 bases from V and 1 base from J, leaving 13 bases between. Germline loops: CDR1 LNHDA, CDR2 SQIVND (reference sequence). The CDR3 coding sequence is TGTGCCAGTAGTTCTCCGGGACTTGGCACAGATACGCAGTATTTT. Translated: CASSSPGLGTDTQYF.

CDR3 nucleotides: TGTGCCTGGAGGGGCGGCGGGGGGGCCCATGATACGCAGTATTTT. Protein sequence: CAWRGGGGAHDTQYF. V gene TRBV30 combines with J gene TRBJ2-3; 9 positions agree with TRBD2. The CDR3 totals 15 residues. Germline V gene lookup returns CDR1 GTSNPN and CDR2 SVGIG (reference sequence). The J segment lost 6 bases and the V segment lost 3 bases, leaving 10 bases of the junction unmatched.

This chain uses TRBV5-5 with TRBJ2-2; 9 bases match TRBD2. From germline, CDR1 is SGHKS and CDR2 YYEKEE (reference sequence). The CDR3 extends over 17 amino acids. Trimming at V came to 4 bases and at J to 6 bases, leaving 13 bases not matched to a gene. CDR3: CASSPLPSGVGPGELFF. Here the CDR3 DNA reads TGTGCCAGCAGCCCCCTTCCTAGCGGGGTGGGGCCCGGGGAGCTGTTTTTT.

This chain joins TRBV30 and TRBJ1-1, with D maybe TRBD1 (6 bases). V was shortened by 0 bases and J by 1 base, with 6 bases between the two germline ends. CDR1 GTSNPN and CDR2 SVGIG come from the germline V gene (reference sequence). This CDR3 comprises 13 residues. CDR3: CAWSVQGNTEAFF. CDR3 in DNA: TGTGCCTGGAGTGTACAGGGGAACACTGAAGCTTTCTTT.

This clonotype has more than one count but fewer than ten. V is TRBV7-9 and J is TRBJ1-1, with 7 nucleotides matching TRBD1. This CDR3 is built from 11 residues. Germline V CDR1 and CDR2: SEHNR, FQNEAQ (reference sequence). V shed 8 bases and J 7 bases; nucleotides not matched to a gene: 4. Here the CDR3 DNA reads TGTGCCAGCTGGGGACAGCGTGAAGCTTTCTTT. This sequence encodes CASWGQREAFF.

This clonotype was seen repeatedly, ten times or more. This chain joins TRBV12-3 or TRBV12-4 and TRBJ2-2, with a tentative D call TRBD2 (5 bases). V lost 3 bases to trimming and J lost 2 bases, with 13 bases between them. This CDR3 has 16 residues. Written as DNA, the CDR3 is TGTGCCAGCAGTTTGGCCGGGAACATTAACACCGGGGAGCTGTTTTTT. This encodes CASSLAGNINTGELFF.

This clonotype occurred a few times. The chain is built from TRBV7-9 and TRBJ2-7; no reliable D call. The CDR3 has 13 amino acids. With 9 bases removed from V and 2 bases from J, the gap between germline ends came to 14 bases. The germline V gene encodes CDR1 SEHNR and CDR2 FQNEAQ (reference sequence). This CDR3 is CASAGHATYEQYF. The CDR3 DNA sequence: TGTGCCAGTGCCGGTCACGCTACCTACGAGCAGTACTTC.